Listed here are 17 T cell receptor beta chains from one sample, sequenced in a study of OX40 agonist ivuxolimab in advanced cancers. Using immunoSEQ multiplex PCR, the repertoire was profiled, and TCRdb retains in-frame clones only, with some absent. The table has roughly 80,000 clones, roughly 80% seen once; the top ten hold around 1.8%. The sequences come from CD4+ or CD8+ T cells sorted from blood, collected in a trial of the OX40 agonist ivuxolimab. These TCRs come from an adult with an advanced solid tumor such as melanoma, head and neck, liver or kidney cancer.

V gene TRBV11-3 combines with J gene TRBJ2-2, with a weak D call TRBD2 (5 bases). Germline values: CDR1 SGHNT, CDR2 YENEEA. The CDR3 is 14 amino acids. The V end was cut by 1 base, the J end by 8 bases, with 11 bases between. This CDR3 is CASSLVASSGELFF. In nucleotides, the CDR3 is TGTGCCAGCAGCTTAGTGGCTAGCAGTGGGGAGCTGTTTTTT.

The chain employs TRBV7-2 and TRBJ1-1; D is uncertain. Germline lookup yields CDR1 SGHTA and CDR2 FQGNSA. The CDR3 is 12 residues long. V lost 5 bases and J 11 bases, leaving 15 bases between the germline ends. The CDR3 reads CASSTPSTRAFF. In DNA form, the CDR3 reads TGTGCCAGCAGCACCCCTTCGACGCGGGCTTTCTTT. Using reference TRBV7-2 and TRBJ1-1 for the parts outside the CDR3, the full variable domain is GAGVSQSPSNKVTEKGKDVELRCDPISGHTALYWYRQSLGQGLEFLIYFQGNSAPDKSGLPSDRFSAERTGGSVSTLTIQRTQQEDSAVYLCASSTPSTRAFFGQGTRLTVV.

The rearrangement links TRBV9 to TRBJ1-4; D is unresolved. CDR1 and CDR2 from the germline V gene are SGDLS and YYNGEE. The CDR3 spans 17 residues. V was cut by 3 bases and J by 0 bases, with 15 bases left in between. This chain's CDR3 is CASSAGPSAATNEKLFF. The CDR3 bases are TGTGCCAGCAGCGCCGGGCCTTCAGCAGCAACTAATGAAAAACTGTTTTTT.

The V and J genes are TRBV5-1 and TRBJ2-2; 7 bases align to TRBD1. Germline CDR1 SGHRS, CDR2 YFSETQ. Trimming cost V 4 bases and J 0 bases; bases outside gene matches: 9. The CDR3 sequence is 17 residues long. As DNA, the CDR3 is TGCGCCAGCAGCCAAGGGACAGCCTCGACGAACACCGGGGAGCTGTTTTTT. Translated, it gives CASSQGTASTNTGELFF.

The CDR3: CASSLARNNEQFF. The CDR3 coding sequence is TGTGCCAGCAGCTTAGCGAGGAACAATGAGCAGTTCTTC. The chain carries TRBV11-1 and TRBJ2-1; D unresolved. Germline V gene lookup returns CDR1 SGHAT and CDR2 FQDESV (reference sequence). The CDR3 runs to 13 residues. V shed 0 bases and J shed 5 bases, with 5 bases lying between them.

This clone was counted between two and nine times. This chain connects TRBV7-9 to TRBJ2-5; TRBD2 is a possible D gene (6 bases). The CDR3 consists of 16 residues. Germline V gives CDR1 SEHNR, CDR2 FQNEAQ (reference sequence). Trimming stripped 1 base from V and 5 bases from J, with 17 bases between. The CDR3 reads CASSLGNSPGGETQYF. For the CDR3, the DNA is TGTGCCAGCAGCTTAGGTAACTCACCCGGAGGGGAGACCCAGTACTTC.

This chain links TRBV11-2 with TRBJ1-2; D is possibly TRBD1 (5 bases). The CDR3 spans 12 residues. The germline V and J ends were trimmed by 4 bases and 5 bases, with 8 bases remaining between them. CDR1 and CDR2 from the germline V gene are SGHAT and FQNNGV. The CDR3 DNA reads TGTGCCAGCAGCTCGACAGAATATGGCTACACCTTC. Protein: CASSSTEYGYTF. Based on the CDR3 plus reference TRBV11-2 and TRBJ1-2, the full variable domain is EAGVAQSPRYKIIEKRQSVAFWCNPISGHATLYWYQQILGQGPKLLIQFQNNGVVDDSQLPKDRFSAERLKGVDSTLKIQPAKLEDSAVYLCASSSTEYGYTFGSGTRLTVV.

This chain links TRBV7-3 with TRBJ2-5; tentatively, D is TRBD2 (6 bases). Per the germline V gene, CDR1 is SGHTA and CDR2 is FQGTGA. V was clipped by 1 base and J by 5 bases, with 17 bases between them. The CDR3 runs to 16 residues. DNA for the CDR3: TGTGCCAGCAGCTTAAACTTAGGCGGGACCGGGGAGACCCAGTACTTC. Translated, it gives CASSLNLGGTGETQYF.

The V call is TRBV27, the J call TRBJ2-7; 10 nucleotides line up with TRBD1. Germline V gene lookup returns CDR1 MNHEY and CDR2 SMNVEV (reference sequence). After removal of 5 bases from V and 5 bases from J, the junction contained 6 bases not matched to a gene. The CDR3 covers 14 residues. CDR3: CASSPWDRGHEQYF. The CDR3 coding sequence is TGTGCCAGCAGTCCCTGGGACAGGGGTCACGAGCAGTACTTC.

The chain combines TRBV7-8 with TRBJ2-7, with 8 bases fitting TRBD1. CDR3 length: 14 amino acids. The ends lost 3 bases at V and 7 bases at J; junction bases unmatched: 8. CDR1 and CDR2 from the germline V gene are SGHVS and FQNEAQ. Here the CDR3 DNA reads TGTGCCAGCAGCTTTCGGACAGGGCCGGGTGAGCAGTACTTC. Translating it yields CASSFRTGPGEQYF.

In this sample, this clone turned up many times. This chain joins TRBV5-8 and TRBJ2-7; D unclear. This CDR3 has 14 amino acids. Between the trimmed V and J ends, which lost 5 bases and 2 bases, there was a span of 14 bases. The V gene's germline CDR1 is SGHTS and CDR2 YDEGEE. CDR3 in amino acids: CASRSMNPPYEQYF. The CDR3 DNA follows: TGTGCCAGCAGATCCATGAACCCGCCCTACGAGCAGTACTTC.

The CDR3 is CASSLASSAGGNEQFF. In DNA form, the CDR3 reads TGTGCCAGCAGCTTAGCGTCTTCGGCCGGGGGCAATGAGCAGTTCTTC. J is TRBJ2-1 and V is TRBV7-2; tentatively, D is TRBD2 (6 bases). Per the germline V gene, CDR1 is SGHTA and CDR2 is FQGNSA. The length of the CDR3 is 16 residues. Between the trimmed V and J ends, which lost 0 bases and 6 bases, there was a span of 15 bases.

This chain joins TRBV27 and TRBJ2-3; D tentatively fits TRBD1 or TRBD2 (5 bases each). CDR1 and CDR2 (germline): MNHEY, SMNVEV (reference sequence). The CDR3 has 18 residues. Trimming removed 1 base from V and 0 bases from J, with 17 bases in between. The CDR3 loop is CASSLWGLGGVSTDTQYF. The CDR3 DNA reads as TGTGCCAGCAGTTTATGGGGCCTTGGGGGAGTCAGCACAGATACGCAGTATTTT.

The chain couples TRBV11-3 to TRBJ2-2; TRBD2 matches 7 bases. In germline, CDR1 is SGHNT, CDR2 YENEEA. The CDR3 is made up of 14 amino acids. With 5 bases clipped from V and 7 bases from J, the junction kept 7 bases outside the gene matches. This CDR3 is CASSRGGEIGELFF. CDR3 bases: TGTGCCAGCAGCCGGGGAGGGGAGATCGGGGAGCTGTTTTTT.

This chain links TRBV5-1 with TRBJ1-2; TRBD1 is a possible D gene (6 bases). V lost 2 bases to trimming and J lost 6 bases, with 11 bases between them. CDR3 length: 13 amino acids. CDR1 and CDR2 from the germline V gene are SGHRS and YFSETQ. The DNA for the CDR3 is TGCGCCAGCAGCTTCGGACAGAGAAATGGCTACACCTTC. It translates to CASSFGQRNGYTF.

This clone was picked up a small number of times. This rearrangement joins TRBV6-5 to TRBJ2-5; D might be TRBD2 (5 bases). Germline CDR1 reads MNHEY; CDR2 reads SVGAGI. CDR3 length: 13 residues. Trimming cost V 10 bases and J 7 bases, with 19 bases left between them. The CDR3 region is CATRTGFVGTQYF. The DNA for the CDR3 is TGTGCCACCCGGACTGGATTCGTGGGGACCCAGTACTTC.

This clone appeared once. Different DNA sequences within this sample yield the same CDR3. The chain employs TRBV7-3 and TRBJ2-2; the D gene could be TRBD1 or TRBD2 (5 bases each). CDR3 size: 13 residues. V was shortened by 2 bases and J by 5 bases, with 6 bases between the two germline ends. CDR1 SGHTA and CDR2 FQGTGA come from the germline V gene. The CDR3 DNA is TGTGCCAGCAGCTTAGGGGGTACCGGGGAGCTGTTTTTT. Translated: CASSLGGTGELFF.